Reported below is one TCR beta chain. What antigen it recognizes has not been identified. No quality values exist for individual bases; no much larger clone is one base distant. Including the terminal cysteine and phenylalanine, the CDR3 comprises 15 residues. The DNA shown is the 45-base CDR3, in frame from base 1. According to the germline V gene, CDR1 reads MGHRA and CDR2 reads YSYEKL. For this chain, trimming is 4 bases at the V end and 10 bases at the J end, and the number of junction bases without a gene match is 11. This entry is derived from a study of Ad26.COV2.S vaccination and SARS-CoV-2 variants (TCRdb year 2021). For the study in its entirety: Vaccine-arm donors were drawn from COV1001, a multicentre, randomized, double-blind, placebo-controlled phase I-IIa trial of Ad26.COV2.S in healthy adults. Ad26.COV2.S was administered intramuscularly at 5 x 10^10 or 1 x 10^11 viral particles, either as a single shot or as two shots given 56 days apart. TCRbeta repertoire sequencing was used to assess the specificity and breadth of SARS-CoV-2-reactive T cell receptors after Ad26.COV2.S vaccination. A total of around 32 samples were included in the TCR-sequenced set, comprising about 20 Ad26.COV2.S vaccine recipients, 5 placebo recipients and 8 SARS-CoV-2 convalescent individuals. Participants in the trial were split at random into five groups of five each, receiving low-dose or high-dose Ad26.COV2.S once or twice, or else placebo on both occasions. Throughout the experiments and outcome assessment, investigators stayed blinded to trial group allocation. The paper as a whole reports these results and caveats: Compared with placebo recipients, Ad26.COV2.S recipients showed higher spike-specific TCR breadth (P = 0.0014). After vaccination, substantial breadth of spike-specific CD8+ and CD4+ T cell responses was reported. The authors noted that the TCR breadth and depth analyses may have underestimated total T cell responses. Comparable non-spike TCR breadth was observed between vaccine and placebo recipients, consistent with only spike being contained in the vaccine. The study was not powered for comparison of responses between vaccine doses or regimens.

The treatment or condition label for this specimen denotes: some 20 received Ad26.COV2.S at low or high dose, single or two shots; 5 received placebo; per-sample allocation not given. For vaccine and placebo recipients, the sequenced repertoires came from samples collected on day 63 after the first injection. In Cohort 1b, roughly 25 adults aged 18-55 years were enrolled at a single site in Boston, USA, between 29 July and 7 August 2020. As a vaccine, Ad26.COV2.S was a replication-incompetent adenovirus type 26 vector that expressed a prefusion-stabilized SARS-CoV-2 spike protein derived from the original Wuhan strain. TCRbeta CDR3 regions were sequenced with the immunoSEQ Assay. After extraction, genomic DNA underwent amplification by bias-controlled multiplex PCR, followed by high-throughput sequencing. In the authors' own workflow: To quantify the absolute abundance of each unique TCRbeta CDR3 region, sequences were collapsed and filtered. Usable DNA was measured by amplifying reference genes present in all nucleated cells, and TCRbeta template counts were normalized to that usable DNA to estimate T cell fraction. Repertoire TCRs were annotated as SARS-CoV-2-specific when V gene, CDR3 amino acid sequence and J gene were exactly matched to a known reactive TCR set. The reference SARS-CoV-2 TCR set came from MIRA and was filtered for enrichment in COVID-19-positive ImmuneCODE repertoires, removing public or cross-reactive TCRs. Drawing on the MIRA antigens, annotated TCRs were analysed further at the level of specific ORF or position within ORF. Depth was the summed frequency of annotated unique rearrangements, while breadth was defined as annotated unique rearrangements over total unique productive rearrangements. Two-sided Wilcoxon rank-sum tests were applied when comparing TCR breadth between groups. TCRdb took this table from immuneACCESS and kept in-frame rearrangements with V and J called. Such tables lack part of the clones; where checked against another copy, unresolved V genes explain under half of the gap, and the rest is unexplained. V, J and clone size reflect that table, while D and trimming were determined from the DNA. The sample yields 250,000 to 300,000 clones; about 87% were counted once. The leading ten clones occupy less than 3.5% of the sample.

Specimen: peripheral blood, collected in a trial of Ad26.COV2.S vaccine versus placebo. The chain uses TRBV4-1 and TRBJ2-5; 11 of the junction bases match TRBD1. This TCR came from a person aged 18-60 years who received the Ad26.COV2.S COVID-19 vaccine or a placebo. The CDR3 sequence is CASSPPRWTGGNQYF. The DNA sequence is as follows: TGCGCCAGCAGCCCCCCCCGTTGGACAGGGGGCAACCAGTACTTC.